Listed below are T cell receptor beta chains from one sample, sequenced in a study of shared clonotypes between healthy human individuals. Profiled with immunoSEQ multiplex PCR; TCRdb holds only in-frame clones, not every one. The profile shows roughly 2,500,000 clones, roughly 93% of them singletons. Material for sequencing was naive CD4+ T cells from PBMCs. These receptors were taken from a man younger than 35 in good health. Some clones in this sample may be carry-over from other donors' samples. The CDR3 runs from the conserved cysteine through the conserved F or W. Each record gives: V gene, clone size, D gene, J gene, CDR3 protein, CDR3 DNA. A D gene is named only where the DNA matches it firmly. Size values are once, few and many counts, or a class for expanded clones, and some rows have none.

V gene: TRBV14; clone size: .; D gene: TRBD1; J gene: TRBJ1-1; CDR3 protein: CASSQVPGGGMNTEAFF; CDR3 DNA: TGTGCCAGCAGCCAAGTCCCAGGGGGCGGGATGAACACTGAAGCTTTCTTT
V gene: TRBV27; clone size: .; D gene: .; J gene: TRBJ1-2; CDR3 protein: CASSKGTPPRGSDGYTF; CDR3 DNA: TGTGCCAGCAGTAAAGGAACCCCCCCCCGTGGCTCGGATGGCTACACCTTC
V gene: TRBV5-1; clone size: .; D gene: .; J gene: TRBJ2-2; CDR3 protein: CASSRGEANTGELFF; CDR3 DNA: TGCGCCAGCAGTCGGGGAGAGGCAAACACCGGGGAGCTGTTTTTT
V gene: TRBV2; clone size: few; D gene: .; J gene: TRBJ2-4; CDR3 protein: CASSPLAVAKNIQYF; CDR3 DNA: TGTGCCAGCAGCCCCTTAGCGGTAGCCAAAAACATTCAGTACTTC
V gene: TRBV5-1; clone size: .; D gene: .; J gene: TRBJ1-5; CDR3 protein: CASRWSVNSNQPQHF; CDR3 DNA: TGCGCCAGCAGATGGTCGGTTAATAGCAATCAGCCCCAGCATTTT
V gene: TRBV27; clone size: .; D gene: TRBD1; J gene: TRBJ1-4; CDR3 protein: CASSLAGQFNEKLFF; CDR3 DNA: TGTGCCAGCAGTTTGGCGGGACAGTTTAATGAAAAACTGTTTTTT
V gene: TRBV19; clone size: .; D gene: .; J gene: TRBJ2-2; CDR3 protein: CASSATGELFF; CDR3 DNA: TGTGCCAGTAGTGCCACCGGGGAGCTGTTTTTT
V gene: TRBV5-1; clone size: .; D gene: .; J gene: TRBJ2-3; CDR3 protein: CASNRDSTDTQYF; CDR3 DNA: TGCGCCAGCAACAGGGATAGCACAGATACGCAGTATTTT
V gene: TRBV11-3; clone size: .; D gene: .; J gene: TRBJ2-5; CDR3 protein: CASSLEAGFQETQYF; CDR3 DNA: TGTGCCAGCAGCTTAGAAGCAGGGTTCCAAGAGACCCAGTACTTC
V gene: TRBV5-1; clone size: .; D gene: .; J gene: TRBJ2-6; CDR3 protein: CASTLGRLFGANVLTF; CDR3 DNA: TGCGCCAGCACCCTGGGGCGGCTTTTTGGGGCCAACGTCCTGACTTTC
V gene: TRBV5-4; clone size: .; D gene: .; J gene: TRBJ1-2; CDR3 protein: CASSPRDFWDGYTF; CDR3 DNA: TGTGCCAGCAGCCCCCGGGACTTCTGGGATGGCTACACCTTC
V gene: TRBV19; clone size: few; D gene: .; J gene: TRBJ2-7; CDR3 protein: CASSIALAGPTYEQYF; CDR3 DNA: TGTGCCAGTAGTATAGCCCTGGCAGGACCAACCTACGAGCAGTACTTC
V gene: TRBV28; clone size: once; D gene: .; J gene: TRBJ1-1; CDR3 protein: CASSSALGTGLNTEAFF; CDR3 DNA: TGTGCCAGCAGTTCCGCGTTAGGGACCGGGTTGAACACTGAAGCTTTCTTT
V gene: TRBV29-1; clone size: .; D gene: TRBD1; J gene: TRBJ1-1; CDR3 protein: CSAGTGATEAFF; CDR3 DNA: TGCAGCGCTGGGACAGGGGCCACTGAAGCTTTCTTT
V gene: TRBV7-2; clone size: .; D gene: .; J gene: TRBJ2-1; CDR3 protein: CASSLIKDQQFF; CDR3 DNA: TGTGCCAGCAGCTTAATAAAGGACCAGCAGTTCTTC
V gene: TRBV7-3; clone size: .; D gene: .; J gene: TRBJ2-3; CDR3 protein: CASSLRRGTTDTQYF; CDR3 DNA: TGTGCCAGCAGCTTAAGGCGGGGAACCACAGATACGCAGTATTTT
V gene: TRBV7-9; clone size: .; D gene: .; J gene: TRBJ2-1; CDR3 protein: CASSLETYNEQFF; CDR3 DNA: TGTGCCAGCAGCTTAGAGACCTACAATGAGCAGTTCTTC
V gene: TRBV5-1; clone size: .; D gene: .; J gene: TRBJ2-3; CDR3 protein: CASSLGGRTDTQYF; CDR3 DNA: TGCGCCAGCAGCCTAGGGGGGCGCACAGATACGCAGTATTTT
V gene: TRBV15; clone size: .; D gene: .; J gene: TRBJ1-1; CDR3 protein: CATSRPHREGTEAFF; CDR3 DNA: TGTGCCACCAGCAGACCCCACAGGGAGGGGACTGAAGCTTTCTTT
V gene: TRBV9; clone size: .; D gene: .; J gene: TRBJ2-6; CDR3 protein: CASSDLSSGANVLTF; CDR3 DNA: TGTGCCAGCAGCGACCTCAGCTCTGGGGCCAACGTCCTGACTTTC
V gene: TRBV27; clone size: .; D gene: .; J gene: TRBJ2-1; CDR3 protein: CASSSNRQIYNEQFF; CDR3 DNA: TGTGCCAGCAGTTCAAACAGACAGATCTACAATGAGCAGTTCTTC
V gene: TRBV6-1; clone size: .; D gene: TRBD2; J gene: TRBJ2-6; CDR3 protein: CASSGGNSGANVLTF; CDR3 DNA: TGTGCCAGCAGCGGGGGGAACTCTGGGGCCAACGTCCTGACTTTC
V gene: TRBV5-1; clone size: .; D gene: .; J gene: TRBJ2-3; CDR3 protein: CASSRTLLDGGTDTQYF; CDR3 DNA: TGCGCCAGCAGCCGGACATTACTAGATGGGGGCACAGATACGCAGTATTTT
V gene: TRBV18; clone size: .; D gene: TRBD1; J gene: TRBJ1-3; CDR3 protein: CASSPPGTGYSSGNTIYF; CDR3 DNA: TGTGCCAGCTCACCACCGGGGACAGGGTACAGCTCTGGAAACACCATATATTTT
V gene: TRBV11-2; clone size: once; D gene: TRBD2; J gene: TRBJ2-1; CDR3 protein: CASSLGGSIYNEQFF; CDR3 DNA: TGTGCCAGCAGCTTGGGCGGGAGTATTTACAATGAGCAGTTCTTC
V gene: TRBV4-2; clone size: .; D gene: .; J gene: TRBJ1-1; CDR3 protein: CASSQGNSLRAFF; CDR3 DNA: TGTGCCAGCAGCCAAGGAAACAGCTTGAGGGCTTTCTTT
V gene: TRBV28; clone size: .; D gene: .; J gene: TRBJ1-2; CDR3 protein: CASNRGYYGYTF; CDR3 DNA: TGTGCCAGCAATCGGGGTTACTATGGCTACACCTTC
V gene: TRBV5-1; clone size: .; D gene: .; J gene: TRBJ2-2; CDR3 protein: CASSLEGSTGELFF; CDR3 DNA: TGCGCCAGCAGCTTGGAAGGGAGCACCGGGGAGCTGTTTTTT
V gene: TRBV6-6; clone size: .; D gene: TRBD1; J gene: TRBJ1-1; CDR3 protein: CASSGQGGNTEAFF; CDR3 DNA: TGTGCCAGCAGCGGACAGGGTGGCAACACTGAAGCTTTCTTT
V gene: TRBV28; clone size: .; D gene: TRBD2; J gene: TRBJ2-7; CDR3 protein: CASSSLAGIYEQYF; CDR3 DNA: TGTGCCAGCAGTTCACTAGCGGGGATCTACGAGCAGTACTTC
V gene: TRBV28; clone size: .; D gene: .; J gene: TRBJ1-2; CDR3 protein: CASSPAGYGYTF; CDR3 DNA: TGTGCCAGCAGCCCGGCGGGCTATGGCTACACCTTC
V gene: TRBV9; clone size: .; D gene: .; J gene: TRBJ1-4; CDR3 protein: CASSPQIETNEKLFF; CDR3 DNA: TGTGCCAGCAGCCCCCAAATTGAGACTAATGAAAAACTGTTTTTT
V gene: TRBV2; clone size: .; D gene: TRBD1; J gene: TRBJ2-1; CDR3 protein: CASRTGQTYNEQFF; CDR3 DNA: TGTGCCAGCAGGACGGGACAGACCTACAATGAGCAGTTCTTC
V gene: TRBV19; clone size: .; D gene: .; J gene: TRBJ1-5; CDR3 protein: CASSIGLDTYNQPQHF; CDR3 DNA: TGTGCCAGTAGTATAGGATTGGACACCTACAATCAGCCCCAGCATTTT
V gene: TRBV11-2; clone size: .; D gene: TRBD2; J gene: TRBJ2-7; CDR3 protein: CASSSSSGRTFEQYF; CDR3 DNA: TGTGCCAGCAGCTCCTCTAGCGGGAGGACTTTCGAGCAGTACTTC
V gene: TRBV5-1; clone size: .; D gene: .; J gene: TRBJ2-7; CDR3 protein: CASSLAADLRYEQYF; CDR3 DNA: TGCGCCAGCAGCTTGGCCGCTGATCTGCGCTACGAGCAGTACTTC
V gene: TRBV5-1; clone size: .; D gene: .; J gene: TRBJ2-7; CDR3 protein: CASSPGTAASYEQYF; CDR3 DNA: TGCGCCAGCAGCCCCGGGACTGCCGCCTCCTACGAGCAGTACTTC
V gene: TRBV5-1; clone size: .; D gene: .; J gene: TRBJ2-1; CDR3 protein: CASSLTDSSYNEQFF; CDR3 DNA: TGCGCCAGCAGCTTGACGGACAGCTCCTACAATGAGCAGTTCTTC
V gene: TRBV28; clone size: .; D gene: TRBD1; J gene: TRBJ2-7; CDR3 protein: CASNPGGASSYEQYF; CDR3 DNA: TGTGCCAGCAACCCAGGGGGCGCTTCCTCCTACGAGCAGTACTTC
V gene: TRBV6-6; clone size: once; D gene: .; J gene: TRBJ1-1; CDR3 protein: CASSKNPSNTEAFF; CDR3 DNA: TGTGCCAGCAGTAAGAATCCGTCGAACACTGAAGCTTTCTTT
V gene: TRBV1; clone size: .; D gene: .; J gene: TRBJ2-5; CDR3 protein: CTSSGRKLAGAHPETQYF; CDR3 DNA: TGCACCAGCAGCGGGCGGAAGCTAGCGGGAGCTCATCCAGAGACCCAGTACTTC
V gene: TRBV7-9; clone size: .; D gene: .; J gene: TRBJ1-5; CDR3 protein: CASSLGRLGNQPQHF; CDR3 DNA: TGTGCCAGCAGCTTAGGACGCCTGGGCAATCAGCCCCAGCATTTT
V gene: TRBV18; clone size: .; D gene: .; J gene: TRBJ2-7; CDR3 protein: CASSPYIDDYEQYF; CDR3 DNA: TGTGCCAGCTCACCCTACATTGACGATTACGAGCAGTACTTC
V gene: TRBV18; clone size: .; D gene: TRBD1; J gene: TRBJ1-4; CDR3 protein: CASSPRMTGGAEKLFF; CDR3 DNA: TGTGCCAGCTCACCACGGATGACAGGGGGCGCGGAAAAACTGTTTTTT
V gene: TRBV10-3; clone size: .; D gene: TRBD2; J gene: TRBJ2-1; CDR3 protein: CAISESSGLAGGRQFF; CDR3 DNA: TGTGCCATCAGTGAGTCATCAGGACTAGCGGGAGGGCGGCAGTTCTTC
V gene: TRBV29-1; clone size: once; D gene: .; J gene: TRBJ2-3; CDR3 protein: CSVDGRPGLADVAQYF; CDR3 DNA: TGCAGCGTTGACGGACGTCCCGGCTTGGCTGACGTGGCGCAGTATTTT
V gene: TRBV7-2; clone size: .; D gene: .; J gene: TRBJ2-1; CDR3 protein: CASSTRVVSYNEQFF; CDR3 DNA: TGTGCCAGCAGCACCAGGGTGGTCTCCTACAATGAGCAGTTCTTC
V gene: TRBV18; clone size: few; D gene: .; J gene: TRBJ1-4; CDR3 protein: CASSPPKGEKLFF; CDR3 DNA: TGTGCCAGCTCACCACCTAAGGGGGAAAAACTGTTTTTT
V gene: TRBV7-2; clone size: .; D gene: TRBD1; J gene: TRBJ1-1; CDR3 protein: CASSRGGTGNTEAFF; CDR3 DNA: TGTGCCAGCAGCAGGGGGGGGACAGGTAACACTGAAGCTTTCTTT
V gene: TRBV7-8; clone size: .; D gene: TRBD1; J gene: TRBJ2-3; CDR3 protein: CASSRAGQGGADTQYF; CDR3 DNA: TGTGCCAGCAGCCGAGCGGGACAGGGGGGCGCAGATACGCAGTATTTT